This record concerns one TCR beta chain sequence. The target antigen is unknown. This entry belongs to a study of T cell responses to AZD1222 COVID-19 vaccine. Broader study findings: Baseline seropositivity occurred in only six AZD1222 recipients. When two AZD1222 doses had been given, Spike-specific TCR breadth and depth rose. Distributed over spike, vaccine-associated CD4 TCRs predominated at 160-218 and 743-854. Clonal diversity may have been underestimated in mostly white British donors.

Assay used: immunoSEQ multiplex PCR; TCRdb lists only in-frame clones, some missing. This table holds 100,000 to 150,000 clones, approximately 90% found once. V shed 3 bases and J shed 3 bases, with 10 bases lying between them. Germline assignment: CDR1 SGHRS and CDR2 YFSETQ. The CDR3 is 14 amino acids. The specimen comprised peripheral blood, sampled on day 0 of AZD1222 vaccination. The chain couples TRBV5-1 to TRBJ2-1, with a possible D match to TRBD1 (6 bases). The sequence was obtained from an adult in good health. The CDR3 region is CASSSRTDYNEQFF. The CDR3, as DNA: TGCGCCAGCAGCTCCCGGACAGACTACAATGAGCAGTTCTTC.